The 6 T cell receptor beta chains below were found in one sample sequenced in a study of blood T cell repertoires in COVID-19. Profiled with immunoSEQ multiplex PCR; TCRdb holds only in-frame clones, not every one. In the table there are about 68,000 clones, approximately 85% of which are singletons. Sequencing was performed on peripheral blood. These receptors originate from a man between 50 and 59 years old with acute or convalescent COVID-19.

The DNA for the CDR3 is TGTGCCAGCAGCTTAAATGCGGCATGGGGCAATCAGCCCCAGCATTTT. Residues: CASSLNAAWGNQPQHF. This chain connects TRBV27 to TRBJ1-5; D is ambiguous. The CDR3 sequence is 16 residues long. Trimming took off 6 bases at V and 2 bases at J, with 17 bases between the two ends. From germline, CDR1 is MNHEY and CDR2 SMNVEV (reference sequence).

V and J are TRBV3-1 (or the pseudogene TRBV3-2) and TRBJ2-1; D possibly corresponds to TRBD1 (5 bases). The CDR3 is made up of 14 amino acids. V lost 1 base and J lost 7, with 11 bases in between. CDR1 LGHDT and CDR2 YNNKEL come from the germline V gene (reference sequence). The CDR3 nucleotides read TGTGCCAGCAGCCAAGTACCCAGGGCGAATGAGCAGTTCTTC. Translated: CASSQVPRANEQFF.

The gene calls are TRBV2 and TRBJ1-1, with no clear D. Trimming took off 0 bases at V and 13 bases at J, with 18 bases between the two ends. Germline CDR1 SNHLY, CDR2 FYNNEI. CDR3 length: 14 amino acids. The CDR3 spells CASSEALGAVVGFF. The CDR3 nucleotides are TGTGCCAGCAGTGAAGCCCTAGGAGCAGTTGTGGGTTTCTTT.

V and J are TRBV10-3 and TRBJ2-7, with D uncertain. The length of the CDR3 is 13 residues. V lost 3 bases, J lost 2 bases, and 8 bases lay in between. The germline V gene has CDR1 ENHRY and CDR2 SYGVKD. DNA of the CDR3: TGTGCCATCAGTGAACGCGGCCCCTACGAGCAGTACTTC. It yields the protein CAISERGPYEQYF.

The V gene is TRBV7-9, the J gene TRBJ2-5; no clear D gene. The V end was cut by 1 base, the J end by 3 bases, with 6 bases between. This CDR3 has 13 residues. CDR1 is SEHNR, CDR2 FQNEAQ, per germline (reference sequence). CDR3: CASSLGPEETQYF. CDR3 nucleotide sequence: TGTGCCAGCAGCTTAGGGCCAGAAGAGACCCAGTACTTC.

The chain joins TRBV24-1 to TRBJ2-2; D possibly corresponds to TRBD1 (7 bases). CDR3 length: 16 residues. The ends were cut back, 4 bases at V and 10 bases at J, with 21 bases in the middle. Per the germline V gene, CDR1 is KGHDR and CDR2 is SFDVKD. Here the CDR3 DNA reads TGTGCCACCAGTGAAGGATGGGCTAGGGGGCGGGAGGAGCTGTTTTTT. Translating gives CATSEGWARGREELFF.